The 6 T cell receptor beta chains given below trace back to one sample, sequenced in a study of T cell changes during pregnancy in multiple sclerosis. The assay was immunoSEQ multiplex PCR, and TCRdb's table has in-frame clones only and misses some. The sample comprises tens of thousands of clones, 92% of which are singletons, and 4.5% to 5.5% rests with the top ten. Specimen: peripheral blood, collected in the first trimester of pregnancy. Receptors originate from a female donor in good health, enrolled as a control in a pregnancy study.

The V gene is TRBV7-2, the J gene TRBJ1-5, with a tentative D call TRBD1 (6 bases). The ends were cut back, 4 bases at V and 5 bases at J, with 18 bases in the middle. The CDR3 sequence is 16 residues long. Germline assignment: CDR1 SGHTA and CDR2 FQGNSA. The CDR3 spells CASSSYPRGADQPQHF. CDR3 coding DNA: TGTGCCAGCAGCTCCTACCCCCGGGGGGCGGATCAGCCCCAGCATTTT.

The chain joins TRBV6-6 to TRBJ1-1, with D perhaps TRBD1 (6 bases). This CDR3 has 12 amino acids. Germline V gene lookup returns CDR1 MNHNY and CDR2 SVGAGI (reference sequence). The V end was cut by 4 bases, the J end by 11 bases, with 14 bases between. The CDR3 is CASSFSTGPAFF. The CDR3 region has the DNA TGTGCCAGCAGTTTCTCGACAGGCCCCGCTTTCTTT.

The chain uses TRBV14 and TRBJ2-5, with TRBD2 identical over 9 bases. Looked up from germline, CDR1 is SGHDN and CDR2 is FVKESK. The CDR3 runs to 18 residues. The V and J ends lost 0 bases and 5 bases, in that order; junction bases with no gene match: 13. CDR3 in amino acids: CASSQDGTSGWRRETQYF. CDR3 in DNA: TGTGCCAGCAGCCAAGATGGCACTAGCGGGTGGCGGAGGGAGACCCAGTACTTC.

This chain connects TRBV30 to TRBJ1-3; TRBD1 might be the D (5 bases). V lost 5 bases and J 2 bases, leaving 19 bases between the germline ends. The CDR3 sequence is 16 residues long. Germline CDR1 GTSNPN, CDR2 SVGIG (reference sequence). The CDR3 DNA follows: TGTGCCTGGGGGGGAATGGGGGGGAGTACTGGAAACACCATATATTTT. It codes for CAWGGMGGSTGNTIYF.

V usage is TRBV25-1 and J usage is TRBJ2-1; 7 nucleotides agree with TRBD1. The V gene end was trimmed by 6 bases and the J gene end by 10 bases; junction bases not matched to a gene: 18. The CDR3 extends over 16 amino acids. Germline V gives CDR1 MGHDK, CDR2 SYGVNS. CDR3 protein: CASSQHRGTPGKEQFF. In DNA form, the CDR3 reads TGTGCCAGCAGCCAGCACAGGGGAACCCCCGGGAAGGAGCAGTTCTTC.

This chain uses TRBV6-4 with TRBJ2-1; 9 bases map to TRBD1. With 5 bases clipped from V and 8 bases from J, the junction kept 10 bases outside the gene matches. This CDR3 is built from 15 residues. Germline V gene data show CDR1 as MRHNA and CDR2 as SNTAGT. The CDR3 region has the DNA TGTGCCAGCAGTTCTCAGGGACAGGGTGGGGATGAGCAGTTCTTC. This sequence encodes CASSSQGQGGDEQFF.